This TCR beta chain emerged from a study of cytomegalovirus exposure and HLA in healthy donors. 60 Vbeta and 13 Jbeta primers were used in PCR. How the authors handled the data: Unique TCR beta chains totaled roughly 79 million in a later count, with roughly 12 million of them shared. The protocol was immunoSEQ multiplex PCR, while the TCRdb copy is restricted to in-frame clones and leaves out a portion. V and J calls and clone size are copied from that table; D and trimming were computed from the DNA. The repertoire holds about 120,000 clones, with roughly 80% as singletons. With regard to this clone: The antigen is unknown.

The CDR3 has 17 amino acids. J gave up 0 bases and V 4 bases, and 3 bases lay outside the gene matches. Looked up from germline, CDR1 is MGHDK and CDR2 is SYGVNS. General study results and limits: Within an earlier analysis, most TCR beta V segments proved productive either about 87% or about 30% of the time.

The sequencing input was PBMCs. The receptor was derived from a man in his sixties in good health and CMV-seropositive. The J gene is TRBJ2-1, the V gene TRBV25-1, with 13 bases fitting TRBD2. CDR3 nucleotides: TGTGCCAGCAGTGGCCGGACTAGCGGGAGCTCCTACAATGAGCAGTTCTTC. It encodes CASSGRTSGSSYNEQFF.